The 7 T cell receptor beta chains below come from one sample, sequenced in a study of T cells in Graves' hyperthyroidism and ophthalmopathy. TCR beta CDR3 sequences were amplified from RNA transcripts. During a first-round RT-PCR of the TCR CDR3, the HTBI primer set was used. Each CDR3 protein gets one entry after TCRdb re-called the multiplex PCR reads with MiXCR. The table lists around 300,000 distinct CDR3 sequences, around 15% of them singletons. Input material: blood. The source is a woman aged 45-59 years with Graves' hyperthyroidism that later progressed to Graves' ophthalmopathy.

The chain uses TRBV9 and TRBJ2-7; D uncertain. This CDR3 spans 14 amino acids. Looked up from germline, CDR1 is SGDLS and CDR2 is YYNGEE. V lost 0 bases and J 5 bases, leaving 12 bases between the germline ends. CDR3 sequence: CASSVELLSHEQYF. CDR3 DNA: TGTGCCAGCAGCGTAGAATTACTCAGCCACGAGCAGTACTTC.

This clonotype has ten or more counts. The chain carries TRBV7-2 and TRBJ2-1; no definite D call. The CDR3 runs to 14 residues. Germline CDR1 SGHTA, CDR2 FQGNSA. V dropped 1 base and J dropped 5 bases, with 9 bases sitting between them. CDR3 in amino acids: CASSLVPENNEQFF. CDR3 sequence (DNA): TGTGCCAGCAGCTTAGTTCCGGAGAACAATGAGCAGTTCTTC.

This clonotype has just a few counts. The rearrangement joins TRBV10-3 to TRBJ2-1; TRBD2 aligns across 9 bases. In germline, CDR1 is ENHRY, CDR2 SYGVKD. The CDR3 covers 19 residues. Unmatched junction bases numbered 12, after V lost 2 bases and J lost 1 base. The CDR3 DNA follows: TGTGCCATCAGTGAGAGGGCGGGAGGGCCGGGAGGGTCCTACAATGAGCAGTTCTTC. It encodes CAISERAGGPGGSYNEQFF.

At least ten counts were recorded for this clonotype. The V call is TRBV20-1, the J call TRBJ2-1; the match to TRBD2 covers 7 bases. The germline V gene has CDR1 DFQATT and CDR2 SNEGSKA (reference sequence). Losses at the gene ends were 6 bases for V and 0 bases for J; bases not matched to a gene: 8. This CDR3 is 15 amino acids long. CDR3 sequence reads: CSATRAGFSYNEQFF. CDR3 coding DNA: TGCAGTGCCACAAGAGCGGGATTCTCCTACAATGAGCAGTTCTTC.

The chain carries TRBV5-4 and TRBJ1-6, with TRBD1 identical over 8 bases. The CDR3 sequence is 14 residues long. Germline V gene lookup returns CDR1 SGHNT and CDR2 YYREEE (reference sequence). The V gene end was trimmed by 5 bases and the J gene end by 7 bases; junction bases not matched to a gene: 5. For the CDR3, the DNA is TGTGCCAGCAGGCGGGACAGGAGCAATTCACCCCTCCACTTT. This encodes CASRRDRSNSPLHF.

In the case of this clonotype: Given a much more abundant clone one base away, this may be a read error. The chain recombines TRBV6-6 with TRBJ1-1; TRBD1 agrees at 7 bases. Germline V lookup: CDR1 MNHNY, CDR2 SVGAGI (reference sequence). CDR3 size: 13 residues. CDR3 sequence reads: CASILWDRAEALF. The CDR3 nucleotides are TGTGCCAGCATATTATGGGACAGAGCTGAAGCTCTCTTT.

J is TRBJ2-5 and V is TRBV27, with TRBD2 matching over 11 bases. The CDR3 covers 15 residues. Germline CDR1 is MNHEY and CDR2 is SMNVEV (reference sequence). Germline trimming cut 5 bases from V and 5 bases from J; bases unmatched to any gene: 7. The CDR3 region has the DNA TGTGCCAGCAGTAATAGCGGGAGGGCGGTGGAGACCCAGTACTTC. The encoded protein is CASSNSGRAVETQYF.